Shown below are 19 T cell receptor beta chains from a single sample sequenced in a study of blood T cell repertoires in COVID-19. Assay used: immunoSEQ multiplex PCR; TCRdb lists only in-frame clones, some missing. Among 300,000 to 350,000 clones listed, roughly 90% were seen once. The sequenced sample consisted of PBMCs or T cells enriched from blood (not recorded which). These receptors were obtained from a woman aged 25 to 39 who had been exposed to COVID-19.

The chain links TRBV27 to TRBJ1-1; weak D call: TRBD1 (5 bases). Trimming removed 6 bases from V and 3 bases from J, with 14 bases in between. Per germline, CDR1 MNHEY and CDR2 SMNVEV (reference sequence). The CDR3 is 14 residues long. The CDR3 sequence: CASRYRSIHTEAFF. CDR3 nucleotide sequence: TGTGCCAGCAGGTACAGGTCAATACACACTGAAGCTTTCTTT.

The rearrangement uses TRBV5-5 and TRBJ2-7; 11 nucleotides match TRBD1. After removal of 4 bases from V and 4 bases from J, the junction contained 10 bases not matched to a gene. The V gene's germline CDR1 is SGHKS and CDR2 YYEKEE (reference sequence). This CDR3 comprises 16 residues. The CDR3 nucleotides are TGTGCCAGCAGCCTGAGCCGGGACAGGGGGAGTTACGAGCAGTACTTC. Translating it yields CASSLSRDRGSYEQYF.

The chain joins TRBV18 to TRBJ1-4; 11 nucleotides match TRBD1. V lost 5 bases and J lost 2; bases outside the gene matches: 1. Per the germline V gene, CDR1 is KGHSH and CDR2 is LQKENI. The CDR3 length is 15 residues. The CDR3 DNA sequence: TGTGCCAGCTCAGGGGACAGGGGGACTAATGAAAAACTGTTTTTT. Translating gives CASSGDRGTNEKLFF.

The V and J genes are TRBV18 and TRBJ2-5; 9 bases are shared with TRBD1. The CDR3 is made up of 16 amino acids. Looked up from germline, CDR1 is KGHSH and CDR2 is LQKENI. Trimming cost V 1 base and J 2 bases; bases outside gene matches: 5. CDR3 region: CASSPQGQGLQETQYF. The CDR3 nucleotides read TGTGCCAGCTCACCACAGGGACAGGGTTTACAAGAGACCCAGTACTTC.

The J gene is TRBJ2-5, the V gene TRBV7-8; D is unclear. Germline lookup yields CDR1 SGHVS and CDR2 FQNEAQ. The CDR3 is 13 amino acids. Trimming stripped 1 base from V and 5 bases from J, with 8 bases between. CDR3 DNA sequence: TGTGCCAGCAGCTTAGAGCTCCCTGAGACCCAGTACTTC. The encoded protein is CASSLELPETQYF.

V is TRBV20-1 and J is TRBJ1-6, with D perhaps TRBD1 (5 bases). Germline-derived CDR1 and CDR2 are DFQATT and SNEGSKA (reference sequence). The CDR3 runs to 14 residues. The V end lost 3 bases, the J end lost 8 bases, and 14 bases lay between the germline ends. CDR3 loop: CSASPGGWDSPLHF. CDR3 nucleotide sequence: TGCAGTGCTAGTCCCGGGGGATGGGATTCACCCCTCCACTTT.

The V call is TRBV7-2, the J call TRBJ1-2; 8 bases are shared with TRBD1. Trimming cost V 5 bases and J 8 bases; bases outside gene matches: 13. The CDR3 runs to 15 residues. Germline assignment: CDR1 SGHTA and CDR2 FQGNSA. DNA of the CDR3: TGTGCCAGCAGCATTGGGGCAGGGGGCGTGTTGGGCTACACCTTC. Translated, it gives CASSIGAGGVLGYTF.

The chain carries TRBV5-4 and TRBJ2-5, with D maybe TRBD2 (7 bases). The CDR3 loop spans 15 amino acids. CDR1 is SGHNT, CDR2 YYREEE, per germline (reference sequence). Trimming took 2 bases from V and 2 from J, leaving 13 bases between them. The CDR3 is CASSLSGGAQETQYF. In DNA, the CDR3 is TGTGCCAGCAGCTTAAGTGGGGGGGCACAAGAGACCCAGTACTTC.

This chain joins TRBV6-5 and TRBJ1-5, with 8 bases lining up with TRBD1. Trimming took 5 bases from V and 5 from J; bases not matched to a gene: 8. CDR3 size: 15 residues. CDR1 is MNHEY and CDR2 is SVGAGI in the germline V gene. The CDR3 nucleotides read TGTGCCAGCAGTCAAACAGGGGGTGAGTATCAGCCCCAGCATTTT. Encoded protein: CASSQTGGEYQPQHF.

As to this clone: The same CDR3 also results from other DNA sequences found in this sample. The rearrangement uses TRBV27 and TRBJ2-5; 11 nucleotides line up with TRBD1. The J segment lost 8 bases and the V segment lost 7 bases, leaving 15 bases of the junction unmatched. This CDR3 is 16 amino acids long. The germline V gene encodes CDR1 MNHEY and CDR2 SMNVEV (reference sequence). In DNA form, the CDR3 reads TGTGCCAGCACCACCTTAGGGACAGGGGGTACAGAAACCCAGTACTTC. This codes for CASTTLGTGGTETQYF.

The CDR3 here is CASSFKTGDNSNQPQHF. As DNA, the CDR3 is TGTGCCAGCAGCTTCAAAACCGGGGATAATAGCAATCAGCCCCAGCATTTT. The chain employs TRBV7-8 and TRBJ1-5; D is uncertain. Trimming stripped 3 bases from V and 0 bases from J, with 15 bases between. Germline V CDR1 and CDR2: SGHVS, FQNEAQ. This CDR3 comprises 17 residues. The variable domain in full, with the rest retrieved from reference TRBV7-8 and TRBJ1-5, is GAGVSQSPRYKVAKRGQDVALRCDPISGHVSLFWYQQALGQGPEFLTYFQNEAQLDKSGLPSDRFFAERPEGSVSTLKIQRTQQEDSAVYLCASSFKTGDNSNQPQHFGDGTRLSIL.

This clone was observed a few times. The V gene is TRBV2, the J gene TRBJ1-4, with 9 bases lining up with TRBD1. V lost 6 bases and J lost 3; bases outside the gene matches: 17. Looked up from germline, CDR1 is SNHLY and CDR2 is FYNNEI. CDR3 length: 19 residues. CDR3 nucleotide sequence: TGTGCCAGCAGGGACCGGACAGGGGCTGAGTTTGGGGCTAATGAAAAACTGTTTTTT. It specifies CASRDRTGAEFGANEKLFF.

This clone appeared once. This sample also contains other DNA sequences that code for the same CDR3. This rearrangement joins TRBV19 to TRBJ1-5; TRBD1 might be the D (5 bases). Trimming cost V 2 bases and J 6 bases, with 11 bases left between them. Germline assignment: CDR1 LNHDA and CDR2 SQIVND (reference sequence). CDR3 size: 14 residues. The CDR3 DNA sequence: TGTGCCAGTAGTATATCTGGCGGGGGTCAGCCCCAGCATTTT. It encodes CASSISGGGQPQHF. Variable domain in full (rest from reference TRBV19 and TRBJ1-5): DGGITQSPKYLFRKEGQNVTLSCEQNLNHDAMYWYRQDPGQGLRLIYYSQIVNDFQKGDIAEGYSVSREKKESFPLTVTSAQKNPTAFYLCASSISGGGQPQHFGDGTRLSIL.

The chain joins TRBV19 to TRBJ1-2; D not resolved. The CDR3 has 13 residues. CDR1 LNHDA and CDR2 SQIVND come from the germline V gene (reference sequence). V dropped 5 bases and J dropped 2 bases, with 9 bases sitting between them. As DNA, the CDR3 is TGTGCCAGTAGTGTTACAGTAAACTATGGCTACACCTTC. Translated, it gives CASSVTVNYGYTF.

The chain joins TRBV19 to TRBJ1-2; a possible D gene is TRBD1 (5 bases). This CDR3 region has 14 residues. CDR1 is LNHDA and CDR2 is SQIVND in the germline V gene (reference sequence). Trimming removed 5 bases at V and 6 bases at J, with 16 bases between. The CDR3 nucleotides read TGTGCCAGTAGTCGCGTGACAGAGTTGCATGGCTACACCTTC. Its protein product is CASSRVTELHGYTF.

The J gene is TRBJ1-2, the V gene TRBV5-8; D remains unclear. Germline loops: CDR1 SGHTS, CDR2 YDEGEE. V gave up 0 bases and J gave up 1 base, with 10 bases separating them. The CDR3 has 15 amino acids. CDR3 sequence reads: CASSLAGGGNYGYTF. In nucleotides, the CDR3 is TGTGCCAGCAGCTTGGCGGGAGGAGGTAACTATGGCTACACCTTC.

This clone was observed a handful of times. This sequence joins TRBV7-8 and TRBJ2-2, with D perhaps matching TRBD2 (6 bases). Germline V lookup: CDR1 SGHVS, CDR2 FQNEAQ. The CDR3 has 18 amino acids. Trimming shortened V by 6 bases and J by 1 base, and 21 bases separated the two germline ends. CDR3 coding DNA: TGTGCCAGCAGACAAAACGGAGGGTCAGGGATGAACACCGGGGAGCTGTTTTTT. Its translation: CASRQNGGSGMNTGELFF.

This chain joins TRBV7-9 and TRBJ2-7; D unclear. The V end was cut by 5 bases, the J end by 2 bases, with 13 bases between. Germline CDR1 is SEHNR and CDR2 is FQNEAQ (reference sequence). The length of the CDR3 is 14 residues. The CDR3 coding sequence is TGTGCCAGCAGCCAAGTTACAGAAGCCTACGAGCAGTACTTC. This encodes CASSQVTEAYEQYF. The full variable domain, rest sourced from reference TRBV7-9 and TRBJ2-7, is DTGVSQNPRHKITKRGQNVTFRCDPISEHNRLYWYRQTLGQGPEFLTYFQNEAQLEKSRLLSDRFSAERPKGSFSTLEIQRTEQGDSAMYLCASSQVTEAYEQYFGPGTRLTVT.

The chain joins TRBV7-8 to TRBJ2-7; D call uncertain. CDR1 is SGHVS and CDR2 is FQNEAQ in the germline V gene. The V and J ends lost 6 bases and 3 bases respectively, with 12 bases between them. This CDR3 spans 13 amino acids. CDR3 sequence reads: CASRNDPSYEQYF. As DNA, the CDR3 is TGTGCCAGCAGAAATGATCCTAGCTACGAGCAGTACTTC. Looking up the rest from reference TRBV7-8 and TRBJ2-7 gives the full variable domain: GAGVSQSPRYKVAKRGQDVALRCDPISGHVSLFWYQQALGQGPEFLTYFQNEAQLDKSGLPSDRFFAERPEGSVSTLKIQRTQQEDSAVYLCASRNDPSYEQYFGPGTRLTVT.